This section outlines one T cell receptor beta chain sequence together with its context. Antigen: not known. The sort gate was single viable CD3+CD4+CD8-CD45RO+ cells for memory CD4+ T cells. These data come from a study of memory CD4+ T cells and cytomegalovirus serostatus. Whole-study findings and limits: CMV serostatus prediction reached median AUC 0.95, or 0.91 with US-trained model. CD4+ memory repertoires contained about two fifths of the roughly 160 reported CMV TCRbeta sequences. The CMV-associated TCR signature appears largely within the CD4+ memory repertoire.

Per the germline V gene, CDR1 is LNHDA and CDR2 is SQIVND (reference sequence). V lost 3 bases and J 2 bases, leaving 14 bases between the germline ends. The CDR3 runs 16 residues. Assay used: immunoSEQ multiplex PCR; TCRdb lists only in-frame clones, some missing. The table lists about 60,000 clones, more than 70% of them singletons. The chain is built from TRBV19 and TRBJ1-3; D is undetermined. The sequencing sample was made of memory CD4+ T cells from blood. This clonotype was sampled from an adult in good health and CMV-seronegative. DNA of the CDR3: TGTGCCAGTAGTATCCAAAGATCAGCGGCTGGAAACACCATATATTTT. Translation gives CASSIQRSAAGNTIYF.